Below, 9 T cell receptor beta chains from the same sample are listed, as sequenced in a study of shared clonotypes between healthy human individuals. Repertoires were generated with immunoSEQ multiplex PCR, while TCRdb's copy carries only in-frame clones and drops some. The repertoire has about 680,000 clones, about 78% of them found once; the top ten carry approximately 1.8%. Sequenced sample: memory CD4+ T cells sorted from blood. Subset indicated: CD45RA-negative fraction. The source of these receptors is a woman aged 30 to 39 in good health.

V usage is TRBV6-6 and J usage is TRBJ2-5; no clear D gene. CDR1 is MNHNY and CDR2 is SVGAGI in the germline V gene (reference sequence). Trimming cost V 2 bases and J 3 bases, with 10 bases left between them. The CDR3 spans 14 residues. CDR3 sequence: CASSYRVREETQYF. The CDR3 nucleotides read TGTGCCAGCAGTTACAGGGTTCGGGAAGAGACCCAGTACTTC.

J is TRBJ1-3 and V is TRBV4-1; TRBD1 is a possible D gene (6 bases). This CDR3 is built from 15 residues. The germline V and J ends were trimmed by 3 bases and 4 bases, with 13 bases remaining between them. Looked up from germline, CDR1 is MGHRA and CDR2 is YSYEKL. CDR3 protein: CASSQMDRVGNTIYF. As DNA, the CDR3 is TGCGCCAGCAGCCAGATGGACAGAGTAGGAAACACCATATATTTT.

The chain carries TRBV19 and TRBJ2-3, with D possibly matching TRBD1 (6 bases). Per germline, CDR1 LNHDA and CDR2 SQIVND (reference sequence). V lost 6 bases and J 1 base, leaving 14 bases between the germline ends. This CDR3 has 15 residues. CDR3 in amino acids: CASSLTGPRTDTQYF. CDR3 coding DNA: TGTGCCAGTAGCCTTACAGGGCCCCGCACAGATACGCAGTATTTT.

This clone has a handful of counts. The V and J genes are TRBV19 and TRBJ2-1; 12 bases agree with TRBD2. The V gene end was trimmed by 9 bases and the J gene end by 3 bases; junction bases not matched to a gene: 12. The CDR3 contains 17 residues. From germline, CDR1 is LNHDA and CDR2 SQIVND (reference sequence). CDR3 region: CARITGTSGHDYNEQFF. In nucleotides, the CDR3 is TGTGCCAGGATTACCGGGACTAGCGGGCACGACTACAATGAGCAGTTCTTC.

The J gene is TRBJ2-5, the V gene TRBV9; no clear D gene. The tail of the sequence fits TRBJ2-7 better, so the J call may be wrong. Germline loops: CDR1 SGDLS, CDR2 YYNGEE. The CDR3 is 15 residues long. The CDR3 DNA reads TGTGCCAGCAGCGTGCAGGACGTAGGACGATACGAGCAGTACTTC. This sequence encodes CASSVQDVGRYEQYF.

The gene calls are TRBV27 and TRBJ1-2, with 9 bases that match TRBD1. Per germline, CDR1 MNHEY and CDR2 SMNVEV (reference sequence). J gave up 2 bases and V 5 bases, and 6 bases lay outside the gene matches. The CDR3 totals 15 residues. CDR3 amino acids: CASSIRTGANYGYTF. CDR3 DNA sequence: TGTGCCAGCAGTATCCGGACAGGGGCGAACTATGGCTACACCTTC.

Regarding this clone: Just one base apart from a much larger clone, this may be a read error. V gene TRBV7-2 combines with J gene TRBJ1-2, with D possibly being TRBD1 (5 bases). This CDR3 is 13 amino acids long. The V end lost 2 bases, the J end lost 7 bases, and 11 bases lay between the germline ends. Germline lookup yields CDR1 SGHTA and CDR2 FQGNSA. The chain's CDR3 is CASSLQGTGGYTF. As DNA, the CDR3 is TGTGCCAGCAGCTTACAGGGTACGGGTGGCTACACCTTC. The complete variable domain, with remaining parts taken from reference TRBV7-2 and TRBJ1-2, reads GAGVSQSPSNKVTEKGKDVELRCDPISGHTALYWYRQSLGQGLEFLIYFQGNSAPDKSGLPSDRFSAERTGGSVSTLTIQRTQQEDSAVYLCASSLQGTGGYTFGSGTRLTVV.

The chain couples TRBV30 to TRBJ2-3; 9 bases map to TRBD2. The CDR3 contains 13 residues. With V trimmed by 4 bases and J by 4 bases, 3 bases remained unmatched. Germline CDR1 GTSNPN, CDR2 SVGIG (reference sequence). The CDR3 reads CAWIAGAADTQYF. CDR3 DNA sequence: TGTGCCTGGATAGCGGGAGCGGCAGATACGCAGTATTTT.

In its sample, this clone was seen once. The chain employs TRBV19 and TRBJ2-1, with D uncertain. CDR3 length equals 15 residues. With 1 base removed from V and 10 bases from J, the gap between germline ends came to 17 bases. Germline loops: CDR1 LNHDA, CDR2 SQIVND (reference sequence). The CDR3 region is CASSIGPAGRLEQFF. The CDR3 DNA is TGTGCCAGTAGTATAGGGCCCGCCGGACGCTTGGAGCAGTTCTTC.